Below are 3 T cell receptor beta chains sequenced from a single sample in a study of T-cell reconstitution after alpha-beta-depleted transplantation in children. The authors prepared the TCRbeta library with unique molecular identifiers. TCRdb reprocessed the PCR reads via MiXCR and lists one record per CDR3 protein. The top ten clones hold 1.1% of a sample with some 600,000 distinct CDR3 sequences, roughly 15% of them seen once. The sample consisted of PBMCs from the stem cell graft donor, taken from the stem cell graft. These receptors all stem from a human donor who donated a stem cell graft to a child with acute myeloid leukemia.

This clonotype showed up many times. V usage is TRBV6-5 and J usage is TRBJ2-1; D tentatively fits TRBD1 or TRBD2 (5 bases each). The germline V gene has CDR1 MNHEY and CDR2 SVGAGI. CDR3 length: 13 amino acids. Trimming took 2 bases from V and 10 from J, leaving 12 bases between them. The CDR3 region is CASSYRGAREQFF. The CDR3 bases are TGTGCCAGCAGTTACCGAGGGGCGAGGGAGCAGTTCTTC.

Only a few counts were recorded for this clonotype. The chain joins TRBV29-1 to TRBJ2-3; D unresolved. This CDR3 contains 16 residues. CDR1 and CDR2 (germline): SQVTM, ANQGSEA. Trimming stripped 3 bases from V and 5 bases from J, with 21 bases between. The CDR3 DNA reads TGCAGCGTTGACTCGGGTAGTCTGGTTGATGGAGATACGCAGTATTTT. Amino acids: CSVDSGSLVDGDTQYF.

The chain employs TRBV10-3 and TRBJ1-2; D is undetermined. The CDR3 covers 12 residues. The V and J ends lost 7 bases and 5 bases respectively, with 11 bases between them. Germline CDR1 ENHRY, CDR2 SYGVKD. The CDR3 sequence is CAITDGEYGYTF. For the CDR3, the DNA is TGTGCCATCACTGATGGGGAATATGGCTACACCTTC.